This T cell receptor beta chain is drawn from a study of blood T cell repertoires in COVID-19. Whole-study context: Spain, Italy and the United States supplied samples that represented acute and convalescent COVID-19.

In the original analysis: By means of reference gene primer amplification, nucleated cell counts were estimated. The protocol was immunoSEQ multiplex PCR, while the TCRdb copy is restricted to in-frame clones and leaves out a portion. V and J calls and clone size come straight from that table; D and trimming were deduced from the DNA. The sample records tens of thousands of clones, roughly three quarters being singletons. Trimming pared 5 bases from V and 3 bases from J, leaving 10 bases between. This CDR3 contains 13 residues. Germline values: CDR1 SGHTA, CDR2 FQGNSA. This clone showed up just a few times.

The J gene is TRBJ1-1, the V gene TRBV7-2, with D maybe TRBD1 (6 bases). This TCR was recovered from a man over 45 with active or convalescent COVID-19. Input material: peripheral blood. CDR3 loop: CASSNYRDTEAFF. CDR3 DNA sequence: TGTGCCAGCAGCAACTACAGGGACACTGAAGCTTTCTTT. Full variable domain (missing parts from reference TRBV7-2 and TRBJ1-1): GAGVSQSPSNKVTEKGKDVELRCDPISGHTALYWYRQSLGQGLEFLIYFQGNSAPDKSGLPSDRFSAERTGGSVSTLTIQRTQQEDSAVYLCASSNYRDTEAFFGQGTRLTVV.